Listed below are T cell receptor beta chains from one sample, sequenced in a study of Ad26.COV2.S vaccination and SARS-CoV-2 variants. The table came from immunoSEQ multiplex PCR; TCRdb's copy has only in-frame clones and leaves some out. The sample shows around 400,000 clones, 83% of them seen only once. This material consisted of peripheral blood, taken in a trial of Ad26.COV2.S vaccine versus placebo. The receptors were gathered from a person between 18 and 65 years old who received the Ad26.COV2.S COVID-19 vaccine or a placebo. Each CDR3 is given with its conserved first and last residue. A D gene is named only where the DNA matches it firmly. The size of a clone is reported for some rows only, either as once, few or many, or as a class for expanded clones.

D	length	V	size	J	CDR3	DNA
.	11	TRBV30	.	TRBJ1-2	CAWSVLHDRTF	TGTGCCTGGAGTGTCCTCCACGACCGCACCTTC
TRBD1	14	TRBV28	.	TRBJ1-2	CASFQTDRGHGYTF	TGTGCCAGCTTCCAAACAGACAGGGGGCATGGCTACACCTTC
.	14	TRBV5-1	.	TRBJ2-5	CASSGTGGLETQYF	TGCGCCAGCAGCGGCACAGGAGGGCTGGAGACCCAGTACTTC
.	13	TRBV2	.	TRBJ2-3	CASSGSRDSIRYF	TGTGCCAGCAGTGGATCCCGGGACTCAATACGGTATTTT
.	16	TRBV24-1	once	TRBJ2-1	CATSDTDGSSYNEQFF	TGTGCCACCAGTGATACGGACGGGAGCTCCTACAATGAGCAGTTCTTC
TRBD2	16	TRBV7-2	.	TRBJ2-4	CASSPSLGTSLNIQYF	TGTGCCAGCAGCCCCAGCCTTGGGACTAGTTTGAACATTCAGTACTTC
TRBD2	13	TRBV30	.	TRBJ2-5	CAWNGGGGETQYF	TGTGCCTGGAACGGCGGCGGGGGGGAGACCCAGTACTTC
.	14	TRBV6-6	few	TRBJ2-3	CAIGGVASTDTQYF	TGTGCCATCGGAGGGGTCGCAAGCACAGATACGCAGTATTTT
.	17	TRBV5-1	.	TRBJ2-3	CASSLANLARGPDTQYF	TGCGCCAGCAGCTTGGCCAATCTAGCGAGGGGGCCAGATACGCAGTATTTT
.	12	TRBV19	.	TRBJ1-2	CAIHRGDYGYTF	TGTGCCATCCACCGGGGAGACTATGGCTACACCTTC
TRBD1	12	TRBV28	.	TRBJ1-2	CASITGGKGYTF	TGTGCCAGCATCACAGGGGGAAAAGGCTACACCTTC
.	15	TRBV7-9	.	TRBJ2-2	CASSSDSAGARELFF	TGTGCCAGCAGCTCAGACTCCGCCGGGGCCCGGGAGCTGTTTTTT
.	12	TRBV6-6	.	TRBJ1-2	CASSQDYYGYTF	TGTGCCAGCAGTCAGGACTATTATGGCTACACCTTC
.	14	TRBV5-1	.	TRBJ1-2	CASRDGRGPYGYTF	TGCGCCAGCAGGGATGGGAGGGGACCCTATGGCTACACCTTC
.	14	TRBV25-1	.	TRBJ1-2	CASSEGTGNYGYTF	TGTGCCAGCAGTGAAGGGACCGGGAACTATGGCTACACCTTC
.	16	TRBV18	.	TRBJ1-1	CASSPTRGDANTEAFF	TGTGCCAGCTCACCAACCAGGGGCGATGCAAACACTGAAGCTTTCTTT
.	15	TRBV6-5	once	TRBJ2-4	CASRFTGLDKNIQYF	TGTGCCAGCAGATTTACAGGGTTGGACAAAAACATTCAGTACTTC
.	14	TRBV3-1/TRBV3-2	.	TRBJ2-5	CASSQEGSRETQYF	TGTGCCAGCAGCCAAGAGGGGAGTAGAGAGACCCAGTACTTC
.	13	TRBV24-1	.	TRBJ1-2	CATSDSSGYGYTF	TGTGCCACCAGTGACTCTAGCGGATATGGCTACACCTTC
.	13	TRBV19	once	TRBJ2-3	CASSIDRGDTQYF	TGTGCCAGTAGTATAGACCGAGGAGATACGCAGTATTTT
TRBD1	15	TRBV15	.	TRBJ1-6	CATSRVQGRHSPLHF	TGTGCCACCAGCAGGGTACAGGGGCGGCATTCACCCCTCCACTTT
.	13	TRBV5-1	.	TRBJ1-5	CASSLGGSQPQHF	TGCGCCAGCAGCTTGGGGGGGTCTCAGCCCCAGCATTTT
.	17	TRBV4-1	.	TRBJ1-2	CASSQVDFGGTNYGYTF	TGCGCCAGCAGCCAAGTTGATTTCGGCGGAACTAACTATGGCTACACCTTC
.	12	TRBV25-1	once	TRBJ2-2	CAASGYTGELFF	TGTGCCGCCTCGGGGTACACCGGGGAGCTGTTTTTT
TRBD1	13	TRBV6-5	.	TRBJ2-7	CASGRDSEYEQYF	TGTGCCAGCGGCCGGGACAGCGAATACGAGCAGTACTTC
TRBD2	14	TRBV5-4	.	TRBJ2-7	CASSGTSGSYEQYF	TGTGCCAGTTCCGGGACTAGCGGATCCTACGAGCAGTACTTC